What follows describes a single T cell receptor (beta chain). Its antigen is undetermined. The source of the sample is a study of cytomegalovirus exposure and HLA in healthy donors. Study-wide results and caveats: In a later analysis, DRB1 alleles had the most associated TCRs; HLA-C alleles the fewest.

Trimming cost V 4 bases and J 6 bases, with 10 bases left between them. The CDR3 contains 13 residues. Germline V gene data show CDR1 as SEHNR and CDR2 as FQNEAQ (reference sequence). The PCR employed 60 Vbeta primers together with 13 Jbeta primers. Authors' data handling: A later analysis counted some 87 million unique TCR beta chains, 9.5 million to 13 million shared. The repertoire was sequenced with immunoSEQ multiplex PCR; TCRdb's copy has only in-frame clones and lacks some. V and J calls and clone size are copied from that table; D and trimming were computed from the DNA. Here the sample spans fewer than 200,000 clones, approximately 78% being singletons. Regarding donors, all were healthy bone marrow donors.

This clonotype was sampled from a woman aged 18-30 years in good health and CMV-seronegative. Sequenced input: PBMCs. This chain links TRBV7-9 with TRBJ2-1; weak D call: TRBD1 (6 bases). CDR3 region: CASSSQGSNEQFF. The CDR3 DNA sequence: TGTGCCAGCAGCTCACAGGGCTCCAATGAGCAGTTCTTC.